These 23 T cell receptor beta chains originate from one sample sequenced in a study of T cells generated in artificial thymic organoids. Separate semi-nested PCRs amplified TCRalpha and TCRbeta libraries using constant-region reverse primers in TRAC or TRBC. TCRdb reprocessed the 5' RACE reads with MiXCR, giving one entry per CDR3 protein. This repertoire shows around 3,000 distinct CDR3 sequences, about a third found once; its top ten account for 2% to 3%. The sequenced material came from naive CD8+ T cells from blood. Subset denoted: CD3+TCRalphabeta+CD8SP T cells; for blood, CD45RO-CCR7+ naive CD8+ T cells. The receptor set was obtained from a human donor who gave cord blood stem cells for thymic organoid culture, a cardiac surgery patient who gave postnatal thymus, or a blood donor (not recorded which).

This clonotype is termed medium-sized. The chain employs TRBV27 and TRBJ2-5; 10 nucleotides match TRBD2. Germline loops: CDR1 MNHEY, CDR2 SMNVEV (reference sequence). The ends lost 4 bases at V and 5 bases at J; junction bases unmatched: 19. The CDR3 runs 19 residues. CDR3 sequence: CASSYQNPGLASGRETQYF. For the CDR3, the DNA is TGTGCCAGCAGTTACCAGAATCCGGGACTAGCGAGTGGGAGGGAGACCCAGTACTTC.

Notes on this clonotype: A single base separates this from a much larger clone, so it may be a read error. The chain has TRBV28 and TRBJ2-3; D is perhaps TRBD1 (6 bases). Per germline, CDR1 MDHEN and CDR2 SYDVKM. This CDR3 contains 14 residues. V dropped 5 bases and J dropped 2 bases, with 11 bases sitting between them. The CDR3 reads CASSGTGSTDTQYF. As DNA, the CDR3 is TGTGCCAGCAGTGGTACAGGGTCCACAGATACGCAGTATTTT.

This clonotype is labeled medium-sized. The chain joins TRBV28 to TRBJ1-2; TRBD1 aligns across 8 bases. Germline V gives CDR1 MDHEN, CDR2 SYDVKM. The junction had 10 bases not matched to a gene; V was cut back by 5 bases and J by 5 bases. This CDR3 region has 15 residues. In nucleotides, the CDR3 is TGTGCCAGCAGTATAGGACAGGGCGCGGTTTATGGCTACACCTTC. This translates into CASSIGQGAVYGYTF.

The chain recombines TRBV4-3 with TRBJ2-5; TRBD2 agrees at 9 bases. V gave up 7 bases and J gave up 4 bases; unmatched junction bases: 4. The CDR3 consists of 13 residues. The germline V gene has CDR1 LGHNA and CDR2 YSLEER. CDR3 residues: CASKTSGVETQYF. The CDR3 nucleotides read TGCGCCAGCAAGACTAGCGGTGTAGAGACCCAGTACTTC.

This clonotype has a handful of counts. The CDR3 loop reads CSVGGPGQVYNEQFF. The CDR3 region has the DNA TGCAGCGTTGGGGGACCGGGACAGGTTTACAATGAGCAGTTCTTC. The J gene is TRBJ2-1, the V gene TRBV29-1, with 8 bases matching TRBD1. J lost 4 bases, V lost 4 bases, and 9 bases had no gene match. Looked up from germline, CDR1 is SQVTM and CDR2 is ANQGSEA. This CDR3 comprises 15 residues.

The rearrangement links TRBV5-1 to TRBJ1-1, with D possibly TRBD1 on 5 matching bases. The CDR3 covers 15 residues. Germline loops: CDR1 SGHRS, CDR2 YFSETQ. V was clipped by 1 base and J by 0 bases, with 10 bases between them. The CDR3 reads CASSLSQGMNTEAFF. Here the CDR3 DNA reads TGCGCCAGCAGCTTGAGTCAGGGCATGAACACTGAAGCTTTCTTT.

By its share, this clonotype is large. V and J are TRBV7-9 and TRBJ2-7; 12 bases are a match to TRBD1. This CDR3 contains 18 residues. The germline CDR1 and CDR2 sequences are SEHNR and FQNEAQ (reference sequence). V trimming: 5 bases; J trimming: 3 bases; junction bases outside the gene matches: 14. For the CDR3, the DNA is TGTGCCAGCAGCCCCCCCGGGACAGGGGGCCCGCGGGGCTACGAGCAGTACTTC. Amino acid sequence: CASSPPGTGGPRGYEQYF.

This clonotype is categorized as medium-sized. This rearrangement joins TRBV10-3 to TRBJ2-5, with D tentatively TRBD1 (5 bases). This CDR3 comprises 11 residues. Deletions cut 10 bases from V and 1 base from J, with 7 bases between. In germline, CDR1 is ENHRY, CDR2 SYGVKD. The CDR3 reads CATQGQETQYF. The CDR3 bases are TGTGCCACCCAGGGCCAAGAGACCCAGTACTTC.

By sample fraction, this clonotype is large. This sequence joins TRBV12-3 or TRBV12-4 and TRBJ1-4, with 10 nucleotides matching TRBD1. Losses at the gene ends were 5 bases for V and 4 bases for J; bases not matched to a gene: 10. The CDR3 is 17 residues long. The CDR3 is CASSLPPGTGVNEKLFF. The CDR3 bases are TGTGCCAGCAGTCTACCCCCCGGGACAGGGGTTAATGAAAAACTGTTTTTT.

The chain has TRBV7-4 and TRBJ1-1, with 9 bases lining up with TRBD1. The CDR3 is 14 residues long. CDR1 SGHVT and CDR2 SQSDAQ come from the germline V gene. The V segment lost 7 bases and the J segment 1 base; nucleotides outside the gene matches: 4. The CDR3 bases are TGTGCCAGCATCAAGGACAGGGGGAACACTGAAGCTTTCTTT. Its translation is CASIKDRGNTEAFF. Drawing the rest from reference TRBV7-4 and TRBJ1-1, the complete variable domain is GAGVSQSPRYKVAKRGRDVALRCDSISGHVTLYWYRQTLGQGSEVLTYSQSDAQRDKSGRPSGRFSAERPERSVSTLKIQRTEQGDSAVYLCASIKDRGNTEAFFGQGTRLTVV.

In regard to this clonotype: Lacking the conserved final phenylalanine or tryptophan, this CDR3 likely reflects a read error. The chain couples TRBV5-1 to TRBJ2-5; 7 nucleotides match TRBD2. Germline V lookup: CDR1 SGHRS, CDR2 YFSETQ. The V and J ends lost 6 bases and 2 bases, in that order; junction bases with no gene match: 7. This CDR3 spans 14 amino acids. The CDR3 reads CASNGGGTQETQYS. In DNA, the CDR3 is TGCGCCAGCAACGGGGGAGGGACTCAAGAGACCCAGTACTCC.

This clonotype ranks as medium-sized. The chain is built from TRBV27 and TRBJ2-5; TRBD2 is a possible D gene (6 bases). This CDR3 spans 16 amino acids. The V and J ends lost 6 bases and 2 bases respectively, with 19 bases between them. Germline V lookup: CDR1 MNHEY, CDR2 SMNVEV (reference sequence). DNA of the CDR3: TGTGCCAGCAGCTCCACGGGAGAGGGGATTCAAGAGACCCAGTACTTC. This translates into CASSSTGEGIQETQYF.

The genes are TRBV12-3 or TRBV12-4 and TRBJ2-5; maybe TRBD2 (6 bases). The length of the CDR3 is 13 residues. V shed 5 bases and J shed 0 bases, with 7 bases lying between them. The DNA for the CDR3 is TGTGCCAGCAGTGGGGGGAACCAAGAGACCCAGTACTTC. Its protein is CASSGGNQETQYF.

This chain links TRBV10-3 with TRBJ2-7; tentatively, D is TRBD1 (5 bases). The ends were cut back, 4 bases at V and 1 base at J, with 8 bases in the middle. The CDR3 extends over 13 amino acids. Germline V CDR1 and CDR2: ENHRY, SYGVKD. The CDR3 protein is CAISVGRSYEQYF. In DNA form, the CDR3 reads TGTGCCATCAGTGTGGGGCGGTCCTACGAGCAGTACTTC.

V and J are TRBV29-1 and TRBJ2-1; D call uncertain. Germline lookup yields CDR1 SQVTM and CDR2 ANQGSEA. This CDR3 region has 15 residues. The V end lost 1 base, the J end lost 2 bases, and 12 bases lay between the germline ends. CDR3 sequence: CSVEGGQVPYNEQFF. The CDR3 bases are TGCAGCGTTGAAGGGGGTCAAGTTCCCTACAATGAGCAGTTCTTC.

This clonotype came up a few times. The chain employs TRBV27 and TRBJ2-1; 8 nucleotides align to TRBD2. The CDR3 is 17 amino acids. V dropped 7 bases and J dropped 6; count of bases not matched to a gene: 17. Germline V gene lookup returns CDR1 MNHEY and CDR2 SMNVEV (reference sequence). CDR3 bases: TGTGCCAGCACGGGGGGGCGGCGGGCGAGAGTAGGCAATGAGCAGTTCTTC. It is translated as CASTGGRRARVGNEQFF.

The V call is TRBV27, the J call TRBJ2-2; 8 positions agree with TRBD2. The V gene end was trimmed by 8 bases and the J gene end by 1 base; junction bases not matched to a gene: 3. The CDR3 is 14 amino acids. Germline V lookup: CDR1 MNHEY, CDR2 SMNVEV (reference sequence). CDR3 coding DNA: TGTGCCAGCCTCAGCGGGGGGAACACCGGGGAGCTGTTTTTT. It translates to CASLSGGNTGELFF.

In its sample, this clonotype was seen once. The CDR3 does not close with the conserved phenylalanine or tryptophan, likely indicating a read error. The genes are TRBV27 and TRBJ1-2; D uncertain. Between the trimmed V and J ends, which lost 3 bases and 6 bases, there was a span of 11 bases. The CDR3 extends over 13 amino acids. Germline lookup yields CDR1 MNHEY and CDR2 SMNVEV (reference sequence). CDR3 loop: CASSFSPKNGYTL. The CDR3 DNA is TGTGCCAGCAGTTTTTCCCCGAAGAATGGCTACACCCTC.

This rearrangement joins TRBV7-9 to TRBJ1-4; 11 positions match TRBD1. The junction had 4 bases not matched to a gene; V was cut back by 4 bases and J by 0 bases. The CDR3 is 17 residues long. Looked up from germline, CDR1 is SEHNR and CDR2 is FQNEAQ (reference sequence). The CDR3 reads CASSSDRGPTTNEKLFF. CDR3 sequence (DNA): TGTGCCAGCAGCTCGGACAGGGGGCCAACAACTAATGAAAAACTGTTTTTT.

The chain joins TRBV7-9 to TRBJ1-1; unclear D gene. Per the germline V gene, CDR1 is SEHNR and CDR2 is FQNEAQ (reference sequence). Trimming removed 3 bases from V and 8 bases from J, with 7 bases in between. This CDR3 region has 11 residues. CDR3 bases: TGTGCCAGCAGCTTTTCGTTGGAAGCTTTCTTT. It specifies CASSFSLEAFF.

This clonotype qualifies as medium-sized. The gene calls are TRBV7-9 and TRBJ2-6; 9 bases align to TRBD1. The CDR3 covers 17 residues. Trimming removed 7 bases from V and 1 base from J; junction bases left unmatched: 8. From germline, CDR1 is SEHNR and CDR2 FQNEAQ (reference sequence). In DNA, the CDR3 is TGTGCCAGCATGAGGGGACAGGGATTATCTGGGGCCAACGTCCTGACTTTC. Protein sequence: CASMRGQGLSGANVLTF.

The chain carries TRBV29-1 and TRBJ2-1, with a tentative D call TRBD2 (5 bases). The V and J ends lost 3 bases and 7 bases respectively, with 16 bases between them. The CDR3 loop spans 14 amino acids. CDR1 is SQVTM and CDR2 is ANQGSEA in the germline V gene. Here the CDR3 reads CSVETVRGKNEQFF. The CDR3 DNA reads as TGCAGCGTTGAGACGGTCCGGGGAAAAAATGAGCAGTTCTTC.

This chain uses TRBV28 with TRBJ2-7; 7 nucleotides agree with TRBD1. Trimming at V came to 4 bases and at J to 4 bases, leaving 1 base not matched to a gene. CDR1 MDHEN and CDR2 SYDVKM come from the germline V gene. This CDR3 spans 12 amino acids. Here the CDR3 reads CASSSRGYEQYF. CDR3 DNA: TGTGCCAGCAGTTCCAGGGGGTACGAGCAGTACTTC. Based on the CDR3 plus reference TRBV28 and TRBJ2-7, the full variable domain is DVKVTQSSRYLVKRTGEKVFLECVQDMDHENMFWYRQDPGLGLRLIYFSYDVKMKEKGDIPEGYSVSREKKERFSLILESASTNQTSMYLCASSSRGYEQYFGPGTRLTVT.